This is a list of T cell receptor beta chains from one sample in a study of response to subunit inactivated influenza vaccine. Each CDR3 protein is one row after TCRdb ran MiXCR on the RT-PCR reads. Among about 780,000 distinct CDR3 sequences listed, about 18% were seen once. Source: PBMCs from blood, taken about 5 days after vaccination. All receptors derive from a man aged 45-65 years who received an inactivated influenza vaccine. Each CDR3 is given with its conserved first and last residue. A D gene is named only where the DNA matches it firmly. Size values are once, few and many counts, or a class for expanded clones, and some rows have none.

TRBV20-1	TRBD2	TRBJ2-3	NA	TGCAGTGTCCACGCTAGCGGGAGCACAGATACGCAGTATTTT	CSVHASGSTDTQYF
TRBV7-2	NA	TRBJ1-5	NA	TGTGCCAGCAGTTCACTTGAGAGAGGGCCCCAGCATTTT	CASSSLERGPQHF
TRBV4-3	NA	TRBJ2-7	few	TGCGCCAGCAGCCAAGATTCAGAGAACTCCTACGAGCAGTACTTC	CASSQDSENSYEQYF
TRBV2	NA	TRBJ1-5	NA	TGTACCTTCAGTTTATCACCCGGGATCCTTCATAGCAATCAGCCCCAGCATTTT	CTFSLSPGILHSNQPQHF
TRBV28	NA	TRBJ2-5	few	TGTGCCAGCAGTACCTTCGGCAGCCCGAAGGGGAGCCAAGAGACCCAGTACTTC	CASSTFGSPKGSQETQYF
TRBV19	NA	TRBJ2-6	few	TGTGCCAGTAGTAAGAACGGGAACCCCTCTGGGGCCAACGTCCTGACTTTC	CASSKNGNPSGANVLTF
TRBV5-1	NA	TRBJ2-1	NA	TGCGCCAGCAGCAACGGGACTCGAGGGAATGAGCAGTTCTTC	CASSNGTRGNEQFF
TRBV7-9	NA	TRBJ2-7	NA	TGTGCCAGCAGCTTAGGGGCCCAGAGCTCCTACGAGCAGTACTTC	CASSLGAQSSYEQYF
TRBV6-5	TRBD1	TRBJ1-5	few	TGTGCCAGCAGTTACGTCCGAAAGGGGGCAGGGAATCAGCCCCAGCATTTT	CASSYVRKGAGNQPQHF
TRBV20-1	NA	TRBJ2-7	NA	TGCAGTGCCTTCTCTAGGAGCTCCTACGAGCAGTACTTC	CSAFSRSSYEQYF
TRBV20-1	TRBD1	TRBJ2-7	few	TGCAGTGCTATCCCCCTGGGACAGGGGCACTCCTACGAGCAGTACTTC	CSAIPLGQGHSYEQYF
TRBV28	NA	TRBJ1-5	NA	TGTGCCAGCAGTTTCTACAGGCGCAATCAGCCCCAGCATTTT	CASSFYRRNQPQHF
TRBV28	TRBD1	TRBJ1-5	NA	TGTGCCAGCAGTCCGGGGACAGGGGGACGGAATCAGCCCCAGCATTTT	CASSPGTGGRNQPQHF
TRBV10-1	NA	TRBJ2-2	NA	TGCGCCAGCAGTGAATCTGCGGGGGCGTCCACCGTGGAGCTGTTTTTT	CASSESAGASTVELFF
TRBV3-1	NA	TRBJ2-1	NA	TGTGCCAGCAGCCAAGGGGACGCAGCAAACAATGAGCAGTTCTTC	CASSQGDAANNEQFF
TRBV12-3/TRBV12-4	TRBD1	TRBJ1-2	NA	TGTGCCAGCTCACAGGGGACTTACTATGGCTACACCTTC	CASSQGTYYGYTF
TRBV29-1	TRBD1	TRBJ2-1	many	TGCAGCGTTGGTGACAGGGGAGGCCAGTTCTTC	CSVGDRGGQFF
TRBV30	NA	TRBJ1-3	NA	TGTGCCTCAACCGACAGCTCTGGAAACACCATATATTTT	CASTDSSGNTIYF
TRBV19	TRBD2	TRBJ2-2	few	TGTGCCAGTAGTGGACTAGCGGGGGGGCACGTAGGGACCGGGGAGCTGTTTTTT	CASSGLAGGHVGTGELFF
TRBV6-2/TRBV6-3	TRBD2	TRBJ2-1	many	TGTGCCAGCAGGCGCGGGACTAGCGGGAGGGAATACAACCCCAATGAGCAGTTCTTC	CASRRGTSGREYNPNEQFF
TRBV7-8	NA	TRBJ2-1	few	TGTGCCAGCAGGACAGGGAGGGATGAGCAGTTCTTC	CASRTGRDEQFF
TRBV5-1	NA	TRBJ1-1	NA	TGCGCCAGCCGCTCGGCAGTAGTGAACACTGAAGCTTTCTTT	CASRSAVVNTEAFF
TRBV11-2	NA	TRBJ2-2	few	TGTGCCAGCAGCTTAATTCGCTTGGATTGGGCTGCCACCGGGGAGCTGTTTTTT	CASSLIRLDWAATGELFF
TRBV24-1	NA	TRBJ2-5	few	TGTGCCACCAGTGACCCTGGGACCTTGGAGACCCAGTACTTC	CATSDPGTLETQYF